The 5 T cell receptor beta chains reported below all come from one sample, sequenced in a study of shared clonotypes between healthy human individuals. Method: immunoSEQ multiplex PCR; TCRdb's copy keeps in-frame clones and lacks some. The sample gives roughly 1,000,000 clones, approximately 80% of which show up once; around 0.61% is in the top ten. Source material: memory CD4+ T cells from PBMCs. Subset indicated: CD45RA-negative fraction. Every receptor here comes from a man between 18 and 29 years old in good health. Some clones in this sample may be carry-over from other donors' samples.

This clone was recorded once. The sample holds other DNA sequences that translate to the same CDR3. This chain joins TRBV29-1 and TRBJ2-7; the match to TRBD1 covers 9 bases. Germline CDR1 SQVTM, CDR2 ANQGSEA. Trimming cost V 4 bases and J 1 base; bases outside gene matches: 2. The CDR3 is made up of 13 amino acids. CDR3: CSVGQGDSYEQYF. The CDR3 DNA reads as TGCAGCGTTGGACAGGGGGATTCCTACGAGCAGTACTTC.

The chain joins TRBV5-6 to TRBJ1-2; 8 bases line up with TRBD1. Germline assignment: CDR1 SGHDT and CDR2 YYEEEE. This CDR3 region has 12 residues. V lost 4 bases, J lost 14 bases, and 10 bases stayed unmatched. CDR3 DNA sequence: TGTGCCAGCAGCCGACTAGGACAGGGAAGAACCTTC. The encoded protein is CASSRLGQGRTF.

Points on this clone: At the DNA level, this CDR3 is encoded by other sequences in the same sample as well. The J gene is TRBJ2-7, the V gene TRBV18, with a weak D call TRBD1 (6 bases). The germline V and J ends were trimmed by 3 bases and 4 bases, with 10 bases remaining between them. From germline, CDR1 is KGHSH and CDR2 LQKENI. The CDR3 consists of 13 residues. CDR3: CASSPGAGYEQYF. Here the CDR3 DNA reads TGTGCCAGCTCACCGGGGGCCGGATACGAGCAGTACTTC.

The chain employs TRBV6-5 and TRBJ2-3; possibly TRBD1 for D (6 bases). The germline V gene encodes CDR1 MNHEY and CDR2 SVGAGI. With 7 bases removed from V and 1 base from J, the gap between germline ends came to 15 bases. The CDR3 is 15 amino acids. The CDR3: CASTSLGQRTDTQYF. In DNA form, the CDR3 reads TGTGCCAGCACTAGCCTCGGACAGCGCACAGATACGCAGTATTTT.

This rearrangement joins TRBV2 to TRBJ2-3; perhaps TRBD2 as D (5 bases). CDR1 is SNHLY, CDR2 FYNNEI, per germline. The CDR3 contains 15 residues. Trimming took off 6 bases at V and 2 bases at J, with 15 bases between the two ends. In nucleotides, the CDR3 is TGTGCCAGCAGCCTAGTTAGGAGGCACACAGATACGCAGTATTTT. Translating it yields CASSLVRRHTDTQYF.